This is a list of T cell receptor beta chains from one sample in a study of T cell repertoires in cytomegalovirus infection. TCRdb analysed the reads with MiXCR anew, one entry per CDR3 protein. Among under 350,000 distinct CDR3 sequences listed, over 7.5% were seen once. Sequenced: PBMCs. The receptors here all came from a human donor in good health (CMV status not recorded). Some clones in this sample may be carry-over from other donors' samples. The CDR3 runs from the conserved cysteine through the conserved F or W. The order of the fields is clone size, J gene, D gene, V gene, CDR3 protein, CDR3 DNA. D genes are given only for firm matches. Size tells how often a clone was seen (once, few, many) or the class of an expanded clone, and some rows leave it out.

many TRBJ2-7 . TRBV7-2 CASSLELGPYEQYF TGTGCCAGCAGCTTAGAGCTCGGCCCCTACGAGCAGTACTTC
. TRBJ2-1 . TRBV3-1 CASSRGTYNEQFF TGTGCCAGCAGCCGCGGGACCTACAATGAGCAGTTCTTC
. TRBJ1-4 TRBD1 TRBV20-1 CSARLQGATNEKLFF TGCAGTGCTCGTTTACAGGGGGCAACTAATGAAAAACTGTTTTTT
many TRBJ2-2 . TRBV7-2 CASSLSPPWQVSGTGELFF TGTGCCAGCAGCTTATCCCCCCCTTGGCAGGTTTCCGGGACCGGGGAGCTGTTTTTT
few TRBJ2-3 TRBD2 TRBV27 CASRGLGTDTQYF TGTGCCAGCAGGGGACTAGGGACGGATACGCAGTATTTT
. TRBJ1-1 . TRBV7-8 CASSLSPRGQNTEAFF TGTGCCAGCAGCCTAAGCCCCAGGGGACAGAACACTGAAGCTTTCTTT
few TRBJ2-1 . TRBV29-1 CSVPHRSHRSNEQFF TGCAGCGTTCCTCATCGTTCACATCGAAGCAATGAGCAGTTCTTC
. TRBJ2-1 . TRBV30 CAWSSHGPPPTGEQFF TGTGCCTGGAGCTCCCACGGACCCCCCCCCACTGGTGAGCAGTTCTTC
. TRBJ2-2 TRBD1 TRBV19 CASSTGTGLSNTGELFF TGTGCCAGTAGTACCGGGACAGGCCTTTCGAACACCGGGGAGCTGTTTTTT
many TRBJ2-5 . TRBV7-9 CASSLGGSGGETQYF TGTGCCAGCAGCTTAGGTGGTAGCGGAGGAGAGACCCAGTACTTC
few TRBJ2-7 . TRBV11-2 CASSPPGGGGYEQYF TGTGCCAGCAGCCCACCTGGGGGCGGTGGATACGAGCAGTACTTC
many TRBJ2-5 . TRBV7-3 CASSLSRSETQYF TGTGCCAGCAGCTTAAGCCGTTCGGAGACCCAGTACTTC
few TRBJ2-7 . TRBV7-6 CASSQDREGYEQYF TGTGCCAGCAGCCAGGACAGGGAGGGCTACGAGCAGTACTTC
many TRBJ2-7 . TRBV7-6 CASSLVSLSYEQYF TGTGCCAGCAGCTTAGTTAGTCTTTCCTACGAGCAGTACTTC
. TRBJ2-7 TRBD1 TRBV4-2 CASSQDWTGAYEQYF TGTGCCAGCAGCCAAGATTGGACAGGGGCCTACGAGCAGTACTTC
many TRBJ2-1 TRBD2 TRBV7-3 CASSLSPPGGYNEQFF TGTGCCAGCAGCTTAAGCCCCCCGGGGGGGTACAATGAGCAGTTCTTC
few TRBJ2-1 TRBD2 TRBV25-1 CASSERASGRNEQFF TGTGCCAGCAGTGAGCGGGCTAGCGGGAGGAATGAGCAGTTCTTC
. TRBJ1-2 TRBD1 TRBV19 CASKTGLNGYTF TGTGCCAGTAAGACAGGGCTGAATGGCTACACCTTC
medium-sized TRBJ2-5 . TRBV5-1 CASSLLETQYF TGTGCCAGCAGCTTGTTAGAGACCCAGTACTTC
. TRBJ1-5 . TRBV27 CASSPRDRFSNQPQHF TGTGCCAGCAGTCCCCGAGACAGATTTAGCAATCAGCCCCAGCATTTT
many TRBJ2-1 . TRBV5-4 CASSYRRTDYNEQFF TGTGCCAGCAGCTACCGGCGGACGGATTACAATGAGCAGTTCTTC
few TRBJ1-2 . TRBV25-1 CASSESGYANYGYTF TGTGCCAGCAGTGAATCAGGATACGCTAACTATGGCTACACCTTC
many TRBJ2-1 . TRBV25-1 CASSLKGPNEQFF TGTGCCAGCAGTCTCAAAGGCCCCAATGAGCAGTTCTTC
. TRBJ1-5 . TRBV7-8 CASSPQWGTFNQPQHF TGTGCCAGCAGCCCGCAATGGGGGACTTTTAATCAGCCCCAGCATTTT
once TRBJ2-2 TRBD1 TRBV19 CASSIGTGPTRNTGELFF TGTGCCAGTAGTATAGGGACAGGCCCTACCAGAAACACCGGGGAGCTGTTTTTT
many TRBJ2-5 TRBD1 TRBV7-2 CASSLEGQGTETQYF TGTGCCAGCAGCTTGGAAGGACAGGGGACAGAGACCCAGTACTTC
few TRBJ1-3 . TRBV12-3/TRBV12-4 CASSHTSGQYGNTIYF TGTGCCAGCAGTCACACCTCGGGCCAGTATGGAAACACCATATATTTT
many TRBJ2-7 TRBD2 TRBV20-1 CSASGQGLAGGHSYEQYF TGCAGTGCTAGTGGACAGGGACTAGCGGGGGGACACTCCTACGAGCAGTACTTC
. TRBJ2-7 TRBD1 TRBV10-3 CATATGGNEQYF TGTGCCACCGCGACAGGGGGGAACGAGCAGTACTTC
. TRBJ1-5 . TRBV28 CASSLIGGSLNQPQHF TGTGCCAGCAGCCTGATTGGGGGGTCCCTCAATCAGCCCCAGCATTTT
few TRBJ1-5 . TRBV6-2/TRBV6-3 CASRKTGLSNQPQHF TGTGCCAGCAGGAAAACAGGGCTTAGCAATCAGCCCCAGCATTTT